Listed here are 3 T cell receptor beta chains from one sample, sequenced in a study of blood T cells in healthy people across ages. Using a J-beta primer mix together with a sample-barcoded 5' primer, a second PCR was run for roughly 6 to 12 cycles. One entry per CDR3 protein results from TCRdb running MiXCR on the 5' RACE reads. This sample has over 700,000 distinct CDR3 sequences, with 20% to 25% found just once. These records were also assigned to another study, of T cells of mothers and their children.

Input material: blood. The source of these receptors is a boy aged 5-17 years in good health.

CDR3 DNA sequence: TGTGCCAGTCTAGCGGGAGGAATAGATACGCAGTATTTT. Translation: CASLAGGIDTQYF. The chain joins TRBV28 to TRBJ2-3; TRBD2 matches 11 bases. V shed 9 bases, J shed 5 bases, and the junction held 4 bases outside the gene matches. The CDR3 extends over 13 amino acids. Germline V CDR1 and CDR2: MDHEN, SYDVKM. Supplemented by reference TRBV28 and TRBJ2-3, the full variable domain reads DVKVTQSSRYLVKRTGEKVFLECVQDMDHENMFWYRQDPGLGLRLIYFSYDVKMKEKGDIPEGYSVSREKKERFSLILESASTNQTSMYLCASLAGGIDTQYFGPGTRLTVL.

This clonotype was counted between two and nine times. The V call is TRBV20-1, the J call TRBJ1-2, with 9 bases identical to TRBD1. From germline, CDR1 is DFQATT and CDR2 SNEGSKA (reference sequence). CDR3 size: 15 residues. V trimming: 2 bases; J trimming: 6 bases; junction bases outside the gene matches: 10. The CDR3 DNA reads TGCAGTGCTAGACGTCCCGGGACAGGGTTGAATGGCTACACCTTC. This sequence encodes CSARRPGTGLNGYTF.

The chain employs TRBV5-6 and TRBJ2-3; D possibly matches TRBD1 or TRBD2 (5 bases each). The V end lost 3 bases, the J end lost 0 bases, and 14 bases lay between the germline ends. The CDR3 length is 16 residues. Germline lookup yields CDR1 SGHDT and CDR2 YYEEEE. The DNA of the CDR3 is TGTGCCAGCAGCTCACTCCGGGACCCTAGCACAGATACGCAGTATTTT. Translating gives CASSSLRDPSTDTQYF. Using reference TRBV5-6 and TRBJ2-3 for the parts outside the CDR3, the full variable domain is DAGVTQSPTHLIKTRGQQVTLRCSPKSGHDTVSWYQQALGQGPQFIFQYYEEEERQRGNFPDRFSGHQFPNYSSELNVNALLLGDSALYLCASSSLRDPSTDTQYFGPGTRLTVL.